The 8 T cell receptor beta chains below were found in one sample sequenced in a study of tumor-infiltrating lymphocytes in localized non-small cell lung cancer. Sequenced by immunoSEQ multiplex PCR; TCRdb stores in-frame clones only, minus some. The data hold 9,300 or so clones, with 60% to 80% observed a single time. The sample comprised uninvolved lung tissue not adjacent to the tumor. All receptors derive from a human donor with non-small cell lung cancer.

The chain has TRBV14 and TRBJ2-3; possible D gene TRBD1, 5 bases. Between the trimmed V and J ends, which lost 0 bases and 10 bases, there was a span of 14 bases. The germline V gene has CDR1 SGHDN and CDR2 FVKESK. This CDR3 is built from 14 residues. CDR3 coding DNA: TGTGCCAGCAGCCAAGAAAGAGATTTAGGGGCGCAGTATTTT. This translates into CASSQERDLGAQYF.

The CDR3 DNA is TGTGCCAGCACCACCAAAGCTAACTATGGCTACACCTTC. Translated: CASTTKANYGYTF. The gene calls are TRBV28 and TRBJ1-2; D not resolved. CDR1 and CDR2 from the germline V gene are MDHEN and SYDVKM. CDR3 length: 13 residues. Trimming took 7 bases from V and 0 from J, leaving 9 bases between them.

This chain uses TRBV5-6 with TRBJ2-3; D is uncertain. This CDR3 has 16 amino acids. Germline CDR1 is SGHDT and CDR2 is YYEEEE. V shed 0 bases and J shed 3 bases, with 14 bases lying between them. CDR3 amino acids: CASSLDRRAPTDTQYF. The DNA for the CDR3 is TGTGCCAGCAGCTTGGACCGTAGAGCTCCGACAGATACGCAGTATTTT.

This clone has a handful of counts. The rearrangement links TRBV7-2 to TRBJ2-1; TRBD2 agrees at 9 bases. Germline CDR1 SGHTA, CDR2 FQGNSA. The CDR3 spans 17 residues. V trimming: 1 base; J trimming: 8 bases; junction bases outside the gene matches: 12. The CDR3, as DNA: TGTGCCAGCAGCTTAGGTGTAGCGGGAGAAAAGCCCGATGAGCAGTTCTTC. Amino acid sequence: CASSLGVAGEKPDEQFF.

The rearrangement links TRBV11-3 to TRBJ2-3; TRBD1 matches at 9 bases. The V segment lost 0 bases and the J segment 0 bases; nucleotides outside the gene matches: 4. Germline V lookup: CDR1 SGHNT, CDR2 YENEEA. The CDR3 spans 17 residues. CDR3 residues: CASSLDGTGTSTDTQYF. The CDR3 region has the DNA TGTGCCAGCAGCTTAGACGGGACAGGGACTAGCACAGATACGCAGTATTTT.

This clone was counted only a few times. The chain couples TRBV7-6 to TRBJ2-4; maybe TRBD2 (6 bases). CDR1 and CDR2 (germline): SGHVS, FNYEAQ. The V and J ends lost 3 bases and 0 bases respectively, with 15 bases between them. The CDR3 extends over 17 amino acids. CDR3 region: CASSFISGDLAKNIQYF. The CDR3 region has the DNA TGTGCCAGCAGCTTTATATCGGGGGACCTAGCCAAAAACATTCAGTACTTC.

J is TRBJ2-7 and V is TRBV7-9; D is perhaps TRBD1 or TRBD2 (5 bases each). This CDR3 spans 11 amino acids. The germline gives CDR1 SEHNR, CDR2 FQNEAQ (reference sequence). V gave up 6 bases and J gave up 7 bases, with 10 bases separating them. The CDR3 bases are TGTGCCAGCAGGCGAGAGGGGGAGCAGTACTTC. It translates to CASRREGEQYF.

The chain has TRBV7-2 and TRBJ2-7; TRBD2 matches 8 bases. V trimming: 5 bases; J trimming: 3 bases; junction bases outside the gene matches: 12. This CDR3 contains 16 residues. Per germline, CDR1 SGHTA and CDR2 FQGNSA. This CDR3 is CASSRDSGTRLYEQYF. CDR3 DNA sequence: TGTGCCAGCAGCCGCGACTCCGGGACTAGGCTCTACGAGCAGTACTTC.